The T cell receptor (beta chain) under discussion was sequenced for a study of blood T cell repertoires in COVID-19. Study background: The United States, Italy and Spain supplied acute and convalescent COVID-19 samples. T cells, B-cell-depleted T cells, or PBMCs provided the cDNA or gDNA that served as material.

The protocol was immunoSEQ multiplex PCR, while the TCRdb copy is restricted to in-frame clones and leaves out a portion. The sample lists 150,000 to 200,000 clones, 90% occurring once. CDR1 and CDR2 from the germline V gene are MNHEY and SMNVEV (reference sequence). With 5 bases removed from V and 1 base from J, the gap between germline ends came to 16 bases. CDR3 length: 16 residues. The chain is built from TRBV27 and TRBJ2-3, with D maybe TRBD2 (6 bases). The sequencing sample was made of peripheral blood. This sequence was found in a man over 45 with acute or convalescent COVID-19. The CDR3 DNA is TGTGCCAGCAGTCTACGACAAGCGGGTGGCACAGATACGCAGTATTTT. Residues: CASSLRQAGGTDTQYF.